The clone carrying this T cell receptor (beta chain) has more than one count but fewer than ten. Multiplex PCR amplified the TCR beta CDR3 region. Its first round ran for roughly 10 cycles with 32 V and 13 J primers. TCRdb itself ran the multiplex PCR reads through MiXCR, one entry per CDR3 protein. The sample consists of about 13,000 distinct CDR3 sequences, about 25% of them appearing once. This record belongs to a study of immune heterogeneity within non-small cell lung tumors. Study at large: Tumors were classified as 4 squamous cell carcinomas, more than 9 non-squamous carcinomas and 1 not otherwise specified.

Trimming shortened V by 6 bases and J by 2 bases, and 10 bases separated the two germline ends. CDR1 is SGHKS and CDR2 is YYEKEE in the germline V gene (reference sequence). The CDR3 runs to 13 residues. For each sample, template was about 550 ng of bulk tumor genomic DNA. Several widely spaced biopsies per primary tumor were taken during surgery. Curative surgery was performed on patients who had untreated, newly diagnosed non-small cell lung cancer. The sample comprised lung tumor tissue. This receptor was taken from a man aged 50 to 59 with non-small cell lung cancer. The chain links TRBV5-5 to TRBJ2-3; perhaps D is TRBD1 or TRBD2 (6 bases each). The CDR3 protein is CASKTGATDTQYF. DNA for the CDR3: TGTGCCAGCAAAACGGGGGCCACAGATACGCAGTATTTT.